These T cell receptor beta chains were read from a single sample in a study of T cells in Graves' hyperthyroidism and ophthalmopathy. TCRdb called the multiplex PCR reads again in MiXCR, with one record for every CDR3 protein. Of about 600,000 distinct CDR3 sequences listed, 13% to 15% are singletons. The specimen sequenced was blood. The receptor set was obtained from a woman in her late teens or twenties with Graves' ophthalmopathy. CDR3s include the opening cysteine and the closing phenylalanine or tryptophan. D genes are given only for firm matches. Clone size is given for some rows only: seen once, a few or many times, or a class if the clone is expanded.

j_call: TRBJ1-5; v_call: TRBV6-1; d_call: NA; clone_size: many; cdr3_aa: CASSEAGGGGQPQHF; cdr3_nt: TGTGCCAGCAGTGAAGCCGGCGGGGGCGGACAGCCCCAGCATTTT
j_call: TRBJ2-5; v_call: TRBV19; d_call: NA; clone_size: many; cdr3_aa: CASSPMSSQETQYF; cdr3_nt: TGTGCCAGTAGTCCCATGAGCAGTCAAGAGACCCAGTACTTC
j_call: TRBJ2-7; v_call: TRBV30; d_call: NA; clone_size: many; cdr3_aa: CAWSVGGGRYF; cdr3_nt: TGTGCCTGGAGTGTTGGGGGAGGCCGGTACTTC
j_call: TRBJ2-7; v_call: TRBV27; d_call: NA; clone_size: many; cdr3_aa: CASRPRDGSYEQYF; cdr3_nt: TGTGCCAGCAGGCCGAGGGACGGTTCCTACGAGCAGTACTTC
j_call: TRBJ2-7; v_call: TRBV28; d_call: NA; clone_size: many; cdr3_aa: CASTTTPLKSYEQYF; cdr3_nt: TGTGCCAGCACAACGACACCTTTAAAATCCTACGAGCAGTACTTC
j_call: TRBJ2-1; v_call: TRBV5-4; d_call: NA; clone_size: NA; cdr3_aa: CASSVQGTNEQFF; cdr3_nt: TGTGCCAGCAGCGTCCAGGGCACCAATGAGCAGTTCTTC
j_call: TRBJ1-4; v_call: TRBV11-3; d_call: NA; clone_size: few; cdr3_aa: CASSLVDEKLFF; cdr3_nt: TGTGCCAGCAGCTTAGTGGATGAAAAACTGTTTTTT
j_call: TRBJ1-5; v_call: TRBV20-1; d_call: TRBD1; clone_size: many; cdr3_aa: CSAGQGANQPQHF; cdr3_nt: TGCAGTGCTGGACAGGGGGCCAATCAGCCCCAGCATTTT
j_call: TRBJ2-1; v_call: TRBV20-1; d_call: TRBD2; clone_size: many; cdr3_aa: CSARGEGPGLAALGQFF; cdr3_nt: TGCAGTGCTAGAGGGGAGGGCCCGGGACTAGCGGCCCTAGGGCAGTTCTTC
j_call: TRBJ2-1; v_call: TRBV20-1; d_call: NA; clone_size: few; cdr3_aa: CSASGKKQGHPYNEQFF; cdr3_nt: TGCAGTGCTAGCGGAAAAAAACAGGGACACCCCTACAATGAGCAGTTCTTC
j_call: TRBJ2-7; v_call: TRBV12-5; d_call: TRBD2; clone_size: many; cdr3_aa: CASGPSAGGSYEQYF; cdr3_nt: TGTGCTAGTGGTCCTTCAGCGGGAGGTTCCTACGAGCAGTACTTC
j_call: TRBJ1-2; v_call: TRBV7-9; d_call: TRBD1; clone_size: NA; cdr3_aa: CASSSTENRGRQNYGYTF; cdr3_nt: TGTGCCAGCAGCTCGACAGAGAACAGGGGGCGTCAAAACTATGGCTACACCTTC
j_call: TRBJ2-7; v_call: TRBV5-1; d_call: NA; clone_size: NA; cdr3_aa: CASSYPGIHEQYF; cdr3_nt: TGCGCCAGCAGCTACCCGGGGATCCACGAGCAGTACTTC
j_call: TRBJ2-4; v_call: TRBV2; d_call: NA; clone_size: many; cdr3_aa: CASSPNRPEGIAKNIQYF; cdr3_nt: TGTGCCAGCAGCCCCAATAGGCCAGAGGGGATAGCCAAAAACATTCAGTACTTC
j_call: TRBJ2-1; v_call: TRBV11-2; d_call: TRBD2; clone_size: many; cdr3_aa: CASSASTSGRARNEQFF; cdr3_nt: TGTGCCAGCAGCGCCTCAACTAGCGGGAGGGCCCGCAATGAGCAGTTCTTC
j_call: TRBJ2-3; v_call: TRBV6-1; d_call: TRBD2; clone_size: many; cdr3_aa: CASSSPRLAGGRDTQYF; cdr3_nt: TGTGCCAGCAGTTCCCCTAGACTAGCGGGAGGACGAGATACGCAGTATTTT
j_call: TRBJ1-1; v_call: TRBV27; d_call: NA; clone_size: many; cdr3_aa: CASSLGGSAEAFF; cdr3_nt: TGTGCCAGCAGTTTGGGGGGGTCGGCAGAAGCTTTCTTT
j_call: TRBJ2-6; v_call: TRBV12-3/TRBV12-4; d_call: NA; clone_size: many; cdr3_aa: CASSQGRDSGANVLTF; cdr3_nt: TGTGCCAGCAGCCAGGGGCGGGACTCTGGGGCCAACGTCCTGACTTTC
j_call: TRBJ2-1; v_call: TRBV2; d_call: TRBD2; clone_size: NA; cdr3_aa: CASRTSGRAGLDEQFF; cdr3_nt: TGTGCCAGCAGGACTAGCGGGAGGGCCGGACTGGATGAGCAGTTCTTC
j_call: TRBJ1-6; v_call: TRBV20-1; d_call: NA; clone_size: few; cdr3_aa: CSARDGQYNSPLHF; cdr3_nt: TGCAGTGCTAGAGATGGACAGTATAATTCACCCCTCCACTTT
j_call: TRBJ1-1; v_call: TRBV7-2; d_call: NA; clone_size: many; cdr3_aa: CASRGPNTEAFF; cdr3_nt: TGTGCCAGCAGGGGCCCGAACACTGAAGCTTTCTTT
j_call: TRBJ2-2; v_call: TRBV7-3; d_call: NA; clone_size: many; cdr3_aa: CASSLWAGNTGELFF; cdr3_nt: TGTGCCAGCAGCTTATGGGCAGGGAACACCGGGGAGCTGTTTTTT
j_call: TRBJ1-5; v_call: TRBV20-1; d_call: NA; clone_size: few; cdr3_aa: CSASSWDSNQPQHF; cdr3_nt: TGCAGTGCTAGTAGTTGGGACAGCAATCAGCCCCAGCATTTT
j_call: TRBJ2-3; v_call: TRBV4-2; d_call: NA; clone_size: many; cdr3_aa: CASTGGGETQYF; cdr3_nt: TGTGCCAGCACCGGAGGGGGGGAAACGCAGTATTTT
j_call: TRBJ1-1; v_call: TRBV28; d_call: NA; clone_size: many; cdr3_aa: CASSPQGLRGSEAFF; cdr3_nt: TGTGCCAGCAGTCCTCAAGGGCTGAGGGGATCGGAAGCTTTCTTT
j_call: TRBJ1-1; v_call: TRBV11-2; d_call: NA; clone_size: many; cdr3_aa: CASSLATPEAFF; cdr3_nt: TGTGCCAGCAGCTTAGCGACCCCTGAAGCTTTCTTT
j_call: TRBJ2-3; v_call: TRBV28; d_call: NA; clone_size: NA; cdr3_aa: CASGLGSPTMYTDTQYF; cdr3_nt: TGTGCCAGCGGTTTGGGCTCCCCTACTATGTACACAGATACGCAGTATTTT
j_call: TRBJ1-5; v_call: TRBV20-1; d_call: TRBD1; clone_size: many; cdr3_aa: CSASGTVNQPQHF; cdr3_nt: TGCAGTGCTTCCGGGACAGTTAATCAGCCCCAGCATTTT
j_call: TRBJ2-1; v_call: TRBV2; d_call: TRBD2; clone_size: few; cdr3_aa: CASRPLAGGGQFF; cdr3_nt: TGTGCCAGCAGACCACTAGCGGGAGGGGGGCAGTTCTTC
j_call: TRBJ1-1; v_call: TRBV2; d_call: NA; clone_size: NA; cdr3_aa: CASTRMNTEAFF; cdr3_nt: TGTGCCAGCACCCGAATGAACACTGAAGCTTTCTTT
j_call: TRBJ2-1; v_call: TRBV20-1; d_call: NA; clone_size: few; cdr3_aa: CSAPLRDRYNEQFF; cdr3_nt: TGCAGTGCCCCCTTGAGGGACCGATACAATGAGCAGTTCTTC
j_call: TRBJ2-5; v_call: TRBV3-1; d_call: TRBD2; clone_size: NA; cdr3_aa: CASSSGLVAETQYF; cdr3_nt: TGTGCCAGCAGCTCCGGACTAGTGGCGGAGACCCAGTACTTC
j_call: TRBJ2-1; v_call: TRBV28; d_call: TRBD1; clone_size: NA; cdr3_aa: CASSSLTGPYNEQFF; cdr3_nt: TGTGCCAGCAGTTCCCTGACAGGGCCCTACAATGAGCAGTTCTTC
j_call: TRBJ1-2; v_call: TRBV2; d_call: NA; clone_size: many; cdr3_aa: CASTGVSQEGYTF; cdr3_nt: TGTGCCAGCACGGGCGTCTCACAGGAGGGCTACACCTTC
j_call: TRBJ1-1; v_call: TRBV6-6; d_call: NA; clone_size: many; cdr3_aa: CASSYEEGSSTEAFF; cdr3_nt: TGTGCCAGCAGTTACGAGGAGGGATCGAGCACTGAAGCTTTCTTT
j_call: TRBJ2-3; v_call: TRBV7-8; d_call: NA; clone_size: few; cdr3_aa: CASSVEHPPATQYF; cdr3_nt: TGTGCCAGCAGCGTAGAACACCCCCCTGCGACGCAGTATTTT
j_call: TRBJ1-4; v_call: TRBV4-3; d_call: NA; clone_size: many; cdr3_aa: CASSQGDRSAGKLFF; cdr3_nt: TGCGCCAGCAGCCAAGGAGACAGGTCTGCGGGAAAACTGTTTTTT
j_call: TRBJ2-7; v_call: TRBV30; d_call: TRBD1; clone_size: NA; cdr3_aa: CARDGQGRSYEQYF; cdr3_nt: TGTGCCCGGGACGGACAGGGGCGATCCTACGAGCAGTACTTC
j_call: TRBJ2-6; v_call: TRBV12-3/TRBV12-4; d_call: NA; clone_size: many; cdr3_aa: CASSFDGSGANVLTF; cdr3_nt: TGTGCCAGCAGTTTTGATGGCTCTGGGGCCAACGTCCTGACTTTC
j_call: TRBJ1-1; v_call: TRBV20-1; d_call: TRBD1; clone_size: many; cdr3_aa: CSEGQGAMNTEAFF; cdr3_nt: TGCAGCGAGGGACAGGGGGCTATGAACACTGAAGCTTTCTTT
j_call: TRBJ1-2; v_call: TRBV20-1; d_call: NA; clone_size: many; cdr3_aa: CSAMEGGTNYGYTF; cdr3_nt: TGCAGTGCTATGGAAGGGGGGACTAACTATGGCTACACCTTC
j_call: TRBJ1-1; v_call: TRBV12-3/TRBV12-4; d_call: NA; clone_size: many; cdr3_aa: CASRISTDSEAFF; cdr3_nt: TGTGCCAGCAGAATATCGACGGACTCTGAAGCTTTCTTT